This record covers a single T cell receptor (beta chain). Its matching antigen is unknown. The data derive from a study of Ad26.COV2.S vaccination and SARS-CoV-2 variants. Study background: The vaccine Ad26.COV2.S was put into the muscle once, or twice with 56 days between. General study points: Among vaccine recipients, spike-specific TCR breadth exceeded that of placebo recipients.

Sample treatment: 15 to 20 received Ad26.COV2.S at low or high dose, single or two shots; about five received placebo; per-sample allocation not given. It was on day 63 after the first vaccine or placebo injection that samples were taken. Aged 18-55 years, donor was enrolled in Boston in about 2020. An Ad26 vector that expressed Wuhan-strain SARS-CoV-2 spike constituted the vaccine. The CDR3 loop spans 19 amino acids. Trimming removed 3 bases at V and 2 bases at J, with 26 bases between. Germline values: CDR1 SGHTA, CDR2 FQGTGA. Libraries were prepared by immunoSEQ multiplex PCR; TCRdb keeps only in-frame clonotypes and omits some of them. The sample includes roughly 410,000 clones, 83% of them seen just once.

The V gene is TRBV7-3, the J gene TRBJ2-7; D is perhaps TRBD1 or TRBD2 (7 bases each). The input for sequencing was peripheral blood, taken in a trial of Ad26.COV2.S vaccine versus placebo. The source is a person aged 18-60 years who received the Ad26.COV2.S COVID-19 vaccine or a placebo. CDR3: CASSFIQGWSGTTPYEQYF. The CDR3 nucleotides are TGTGCCAGCAGCTTCATACAGGGGTGGAGCGGGACTACCCCCTACGAGCAGTACTTC.